Listed below are T cell receptor beta chains from one sample, sequenced in a study of blood T cell repertoires in COVID-19. Produced via immunoSEQ multiplex PCR; TCRdb's table is partial and in-frame only. The table shows roughly 49,000 clones, with over 75% occurring only once. The sequenced material came from peripheral blood. These receptors were taken from a man aged 50 to 60 with active COVID-19. CDR3s include the opening cysteine and the closing phenylalanine or tryptophan. The order of the fields is clone size, J gene, D gene, V gene, CDR3 DNA, CDR3 protein. D genes are given only for firm matches. Size is omitted from some rows. Given values are once, few, many or a class for expanded clones.

>.|TRBJ2-7|TRBD2|TRBV7-9
TGTGCCAGCAGCAAAACAGGGACTAGCGGGAGCTACGAGCAGTACTTC
CASSKTGTSGSYEQYF
>.|TRBJ1-4|.|TRBV4-2
TGTGCCAGCAGCCAAGATCGGGGGGGAAACGAAAAACTGTTTTTT
CASSQDRGGNEKLFF
>.|TRBJ2-3|TRBD2|TRBV5-8
TGTGCCAGCAGCCCCCAGATAGCGGGAAGCACAGATACGCAGTATTTT
CASSPQIAGSTDTQYF
>.|TRBJ1-1|TRBD1|TRBV7-2
TGTGCCAGCAGCTTAGGCCGTCGGAACAGGGGGCGTGGGAACACTGAAGCTTTCTTT
CASSLGRRNRGRGNTEAFF
>.|TRBJ2-3|.|TRBV6-5
TGTGCCAGCAGGGTCACAGGTACAGATACGCAGTATTTT
CASRVTGTDTQYF
>.|TRBJ2-5|TRBD1|TRBV2
TGTGCCAGGGAGGACAGGGGGCGTGAGACCCAGTACTTC
CAREDRGRETQYF
>.|TRBJ2-2|.|TRBV29-1
TGCAGCGTTAATAAACAGGGGGAGCTGTTTTTT
CSVNKQGELFF
>.|TRBJ2-1|TRBD1|TRBV19
TGTGCCAGTAGTGCCTACAGGGGTGGCTCCTACAATGAGCAGTTCTTC
CASSAYRGGSYNEQFF
>.|TRBJ2-4|TRBD2|TRBV4-2
TGTGCCAGCAGCCAAGATAGGACTAGCGGAGCCAAAAACATTCAGTACTTC
CASSQDRTSGAKNIQYF
>once|TRBJ1-1|.|TRBV15
TGTGCAACCCGGGAGCGGGTGGGCACTGAAGCTTTCTTT
CATRERVGTEAFF
>.|TRBJ2-2|TRBD2|TRBV2
TGTGCCAGCCAACCCGGACTAGCGGGAGAAGGGGAGCTGTTTTTT
CASQPGLAGEGELFF
>.|TRBJ2-5|TRBD2|TRBV5-6
TGTGCCAGCAGCCTTCAGCGGGACCCGAGGAGCGAGACCCAGTACTTC
CASSLQRDPRSETQYF
>.|TRBJ2-5|TRBD2|TRBV2
TGTGCCAGCAGGGGACTAGCGGGGTCATGGACCCAGTACTTC
CASRGLAGSWTQYF
>.|TRBJ2-3|TRBD2|TRBV5-1
TGCGCCAGCACTCCCGACCTAGCGGGGTTTATGGATACGCAGTATTTT
CASTPDLAGFMDTQYF
>.|TRBJ2-3|.|TRBV12-3/TRBV12-4
TGTGCCAGCAGCCACACAGATACGCAGTATTTT
CASSHTDTQYF
>.|TRBJ2-1|.|TRBV5-1
TGCGCCAGCAGCTTGGGATTCGGGGAGGATGAGCAGTTCTTC
CASSLGFGEDEQFF
>.|TRBJ1-1|.|TRBV5-1
TGCGCCAGCAGCTCCGGCCGCCAGGGGAACACTGAAGCTTTCTTT
CASSSGRQGNTEAFF
>.|TRBJ1-1|.|TRBV29-1
TGCAGCGGCCGGGGTGGCATTGACACTGAAGCTTTCTTT
CSGRGGIDTEAFF
>.|TRBJ2-1|TRBD2|TRBV19
TGTGCCAGTAGGGGGACTAGCGGGTACAATGAGCAGTTCTTC
CASRGTSGYNEQFF
>.|TRBJ2-6|.|TRBV6-4
TGTGCCAGCAAATACCAGGCGGGGTCCGGGGCCAACGTCCTGACTTTC
CASKYQAGSGANVLTF
>.|TRBJ2-5|.|TRBV24-1
TGTGCCACCAGTGAAGTCACGGGGGTCGGAGAGACCCAGTACTTC
CATSEVTGVGETQYF
>once|TRBJ1-5|.|TRBV4-2
TGTGCCAGCAGCCAGGAAGGTGGCGCAGGGCATCAGCCCCAGCATTTT
CASSQEGGAGHQPQHF
>.|TRBJ2-1|TRBD1|TRBV7-8
TGTGCCAGCAGCTTAAATTCCCGACAGGGGGCTAACGAGCAGTTCTTC
CASSLNSRQGANEQFF
>.|TRBJ2-2|.|TRBV21-1
TGTGCCAGCAGCAATTGGTTAACACCGGTCCGGACAGGGGGGATTCGGACCGGGGAGCTGTTTTTT
CASSNWLTPVRTGGIRTGELFF
>once|TRBJ2-7|.|TRBV3-1/TRBV3-2
TGTGCCAGCAGCCAAGGGGTTAGCCAACTCTCCTACGAGCAGTACTTC
CASSQGVSQLSYEQYF
>.|TRBJ2-3|TRBD2|TRBV4-3
TGCGCCAGCAGCCAAGACGTAGCGGGGGGGCCGGGAGATACGCAGTATTTT
CASSQDVAGGPGDTQYF
>.|TRBJ1-1|TRBD1|TRBV5-1
TGCGCCAGCAGCTCGGGACAGCTTGGCACTGAAGCTTTCTTT
CASSSGQLGTEAFF
>.|TRBJ1-1|.|TRBV5-1
TGCGCCAGCAGCTTGGATGCAGGGTGGGACACTGAAGCTTTCTTT
CASSLDAGWDTEAFF
>.|TRBJ1-3|TRBD1|TRBV30
TGTGCCTGGAGTACCGACAGGGTCAACACCATATATTTT
CAWSTDRVNTIYF
>.|TRBJ2-3|TRBD2|TRBV7-2
TGTGCCAGCAGCATACTAGCGGCGCCTAGCACAGATACGCAGTATTTT
CASSILAAPSTDTQYF
>.|TRBJ2-3|.|TRBV2
TGTGCCAGCAGCCGAACTAGAGGGGATACGCAGTATTTT
CASSRTRGDTQYF
>.|TRBJ1-2|.|TRBV6-5
TGTGCCAGCACTAACAGGAACTATGGCTACACCTTC
CASTNRNYGYTF
>few|TRBJ2-7|.|TRBV7-9
TGTGCCAGCAGCCTCGATTTCGGCTACGAGCAGTACTTC
CASSLDFGYEQYF
>.|TRBJ2-2|.|TRBV5-1
TGCGCCAGCAGCGCCCCGGGGGGCCCGAACACCGGGGAGCTGTTTTTT
CASSAPGGPNTGELFF
>.|TRBJ2-7|.|TRBV3-1/TRBV3-2
TGTGCCAGCAGCCACAGGGTTTCCTACGAGCAGTACTTC
CASSHRVSYEQYF
>.|TRBJ2-5|.|TRBV5-4
TGTGCCAGCAGCTTGGACCGGGCGGCGGACAAAGAGACCCAGTACTTC
CASSLDRAADKETQYF
>once|TRBJ1-5|TRBD1|TRBV10-3
TGTGCCATGGGACAGGGAAACAATCAGCCCCAGCATTTT
CAMGQGNNQPQHF
>.|TRBJ1-6|.|TRBV7-2
TGTGCCAGCAGCTTTTTACAGGCATCACCCCTCCACTTT
CASSFLQASPLHF
>.|TRBJ2-7|.|TRBV9
TGTGCCAGCAGCGTTTCGGGGAACGACTACGAGCAGTACTTC
CASSVSGNDYEQYF
>.|TRBJ1-1|TRBD1|TRBV5-6
TGTGCCAGCAGCTTGCTTCCGGGACAGACTTATGAAGCTTTCTTT
CASSLLPGQTYEAFF
>.|TRBJ1-3|TRBD1|TRBV5-1
TGCGCCAGCAGCTTGGCCGTAGGGGGCGAGGGAAACACCATATATTTT
CASSLAVGGEGNTIYF
>.|TRBJ1-4|TRBD1|TRBV19
TGTGCCAGTTCCGACAGGGGTGGGGAAAAACTGTTTTTT
CASSDRGGEKLFF
>.|TRBJ1-1|TRBD1|TRBV7-2
TGTGCCAGCAGCAGACAGGGGAGGAACACTGAAGCTTTCTTT
CASSRQGRNTEAFF
>.|TRBJ1-5|.|TRBV5-4
TGTGCCAGCAGTGAACAAAATCAGCCCCAGCATTTT
CASSEQNQPQHF
>few|TRBJ1-2|TRBD1|TRBV29-1
TGCAGCGTCGGGACAGGAGGAGGCTACACCTTC
CSVGTGGGYTF
>.|TRBJ2-3|TRBD2|TRBV29-1
TGCAGCGTTGGGGGCGGGGGAAGAGATACGCAGTATTTT
CSVGGGGRDTQYF
>.|TRBJ2-1|.|TRBV7-2
TGTGCCAGCAGCTTGCGGGGGCGAGTTATCGATGAGCAGTTCTTC
CASSLRGRVIDEQFF
>once|TRBJ2-6|.|TRBV4-3
TGCGCCAGCAGCCAAGACGCGGGTTCGGGGGCCAACGTCCTGACTTTC
CASSQDAGSGANVLTF
>.|TRBJ2-5|.|TRBV4-2
TGTGCCAGCAGCCAAGATCCGCACAGGGGAGGAGAGACCCAGTACTTC
CASSQDPHRGGETQYF
>.|TRBJ1-2|TRBD1|TRBV5-4
TGTGCCAGCACCCCCTACAGGGGGCAGAACTATGGCTACACCTTC
CASTPYRGQNYGYTF
>few|TRBJ1-2|.|TRBV9
TGTGCCAGCAGTGTCTCTCTAAGCTACACCTTC
CASSVSLSYTF
>.|TRBJ2-7|TRBD1|TRBV5-1
TGCGCCAGCAGCCGACAGGGGAGCTCCTACGAGCAGTACTTC
CASSRQGSSYEQYF
>.|TRBJ1-2|.|TRBV5-4
TGTGCCAGCAGCTTGGACTCCCAAGCGGGCTACACCTTC
CASSLDSQAGYTF
>.|TRBJ2-2|.|TRBV10-1
TGCGCCAGCAGTGAGGCCACGACTGTCACCGGGGAGCTGTTTTTT
CASSEATTVTGELFF
>few|TRBJ1-2|.|TRBV2
TGTGCCAGCAGTGAATCAGGCAGCTCCTATGGCTACACCTTC
CASSESGSSYGYTF
>.|TRBJ2-7|.|TRBV6-5
TGTGCCAGCAGTTCAAGGGGGGGCGGCGAGCAGTACTTC
CASSSRGGGEQYF
>once|TRBJ2-7|.|TRBV3-1/TRBV3-2
TGTGCCAGCAGCCAAGGGGGCTATTTTAACTCCTACGAGCAGTACTTC
CASSQGGYFNSYEQYF
>.|TRBJ2-7|.|TRBV27
TGTGCCAGCAGTTTATCGGGGCACTACGAGCAGTACTTC
CASSLSGHYEQYF
>.|TRBJ2-3|.|TRBV6-6
TGTGCCAGCACCCGCGCGAGCACAGATACGCAGTATTTT
CASTRASTDTQYF
>.|TRBJ2-7|.|TRBV6-1
TGTGCCAGCAGTGAACAGGCTGACGTCTTTTCTGTGCAGTACTTC
CASSEQADVFSVQYF